The rows below give T cell receptor beta chains drawn from one sample of a study of T cell responses to AZD1222 COVID-19 vaccine. TCRdb keeps only in-frame clones here, not all; method: immunoSEQ multiplex PCR. Of about 110,000 clones listed, about 85% are singletons. The specimen comprised peripheral blood, sampled on day 0 of AZD1222 vaccination. These receptors originate from an adult in good health. Both conserved end residues are part of each CDR3. Each record gives: CDR3 DNA, CDR3 protein, V gene, J gene, clone size, D gene. A D gene is named only where the DNA matches it firmly. Only some rows state a clone size, as once, few, many or a class for expanded clones.

TGTGCCAGCAGCTTACTTCAGGGGGCGGTTGAAGCTTTCTTT	CASSLLQGAVEAFF	TRBV7-8	TRBJ1-1	NA	TRBD1
TGTGCCAGCAGTGAAGTACAAGCGGGGCCCCAAGGTGAGCAGTTCTTC	CASSEVQAGPQGEQFF	TRBV6-1	TRBJ2-1	NA	TRBD2
TGTGCCAGCAGCTTAAAATTAGGTCGGACTAGCGCAAATGAGCAGTTCTTC	CASSLKLGRTSANEQFF	TRBV7-3	TRBJ2-1	NA	TRBD2
TGTGCCACCAGTGAGCCAGGGACTGCCCCAAATATTGGCTACACCTTC	CATSEPGTAPNIGYTF	TRBV24-1	TRBJ1-2	NA	NA
TGCAGCGTGGATTCCACAGATACGCAGTATTTT	CSVDSTDTQYF	TRBV29-1	TRBJ2-3	NA	NA
TGTGCCATCAGTGGTGGACAGGGCGAAGAGACCCAGTACTTC	CAISGGQGEETQYF	TRBV10-3	TRBJ2-5	NA	TRBD1
TGTGCCAGCAGCCTTCAGGGGATCGACTCACCCCTCCACTTT	CASSLQGIDSPLHF	TRBV5-4	TRBJ1-6	once	NA
TGCGCCAGCAGCGCCCCGGGACAGGTTCGAAACTATGGCTACACCTTC	CASSAPGQVRNYGYTF	TRBV4-3	TRBJ1-2	NA	TRBD1
TGTGCCAGCAGCCAAGTGGGAGCTCCGGGGCGGGGGACCCAGTACTTC	CASSQVGAPGRGTQYF	TRBV3-1/TRBV3-2	TRBJ2-5	NA	NA
TGTGCCAGCAGCCAGGGGGGCGGCTACACCTTC	CASSQGGGYTF	TRBV3-1/TRBV3-2	TRBJ1-2	NA	NA
TGTGCCTGGAGTGGCCCGGGGCCGAATCAGCCCCAGCATTTT	CAWSGPGPNQPQHF	TRBV30	TRBJ1-5	NA	NA
TGTGCCAGCAGTGAGTTTAACAGGGGAGCATCACCCCTCCACTTT	CASSEFNRGASPLHF	TRBV2	TRBJ1-6	NA	TRBD1
TGTGCCAGCAGCCTGGGACTAGCGGGAGTAACCGGGGAGCTGTTTTTT	CASSLGLAGVTGELFF	TRBV3-1/TRBV3-2	TRBJ2-2	NA	TRBD2
TGTGCCACCAGTGAAATACTAGCGGGGGAAGAGACCCAGTACTTC	CATSEILAGEETQYF	TRBV24-1	TRBJ2-5	medium-sized	TRBD2
TGTGCCAGTAGTACCGACGGCACAGATACGCAGTATTTT	CASSTDGTDTQYF	TRBV19	TRBJ2-3	NA	NA
TGTGCCAGCAGCCAAGGTCCAGCGGGGGGGCAAGATACGCAGTATTTT	CASSQGPAGGQDTQYF	TRBV3-1/TRBV3-2	TRBJ2-3	NA	TRBD2
TGTGCCAGCCGGATGGGCAGGTCCGGAAACACCATATATTTT	CASRMGRSGNTIYF	TRBV6-5	TRBJ1-3	few	NA
TGTGCCAGCAGTTATAAAAGCCAGGCTTCTGGCAATCAGCCCCAGCATTTT	CASSYKSQASGNQPQHF	TRBV7-6	TRBJ1-5	once	NA
TGTGCCAGTAGTATCCAAGTTAACACTGAAGCTTTCTTT	CASSIQVNTEAFF	TRBV19	TRBJ1-1	NA	NA
TGTGCCAGCAGAGACGCCCTAAGGGAGCAGTACTTC	CASRDALREQYF	TRBV28	TRBJ2-7	NA	NA
TGTGCCAGCTCCATGGACAGCCCCTCTGGAAACACCATATATTTT	CASSMDSPSGNTIYF	TRBV6-6	TRBJ1-3	NA	NA
TGTGCCAGCAGTCCGAGACTCACTGAAGCTTTCTTT	CASSPRLTEAFF	TRBV28	TRBJ1-1	NA	NA
TGTGCCACCACAGGGGTGATCTACGAGCAGTACTTC	CATTGVIYEQYF	TRBV28	TRBJ2-7	once	TRBD1
TGTGCCAGCAGCCAACGGCTAGGAAACACCGGGGAGCTGTTTTTT	CASSQRLGNTGELFF	TRBV3-1/TRBV3-2	TRBJ2-2	NA	NA
TGTGCCAGCTCACCATACACAGGGGGCGCGTTGGGCAATCAGCCCCAGCATTTT	CASSPYTGGALGNQPQHF	TRBV18	TRBJ1-5	NA	TRBD1
TGTGCCAGCAGCACGCCCGGGACAGGGAACTATGGCTACACCTTC	CASSTPGTGNYGYTF	TRBV21-1	TRBJ1-2	NA	NA
TGCGCCAGCAGCCAAGATCCAGGGACCTACACCGGGGAGCTGTTTTTT	CASSQDPGTYTGELFF	TRBV4-3	TRBJ2-2	once	NA
TGTGCCAGCAGCCCGAACCCGCGGGAGAATGGGTTCTTC	CASSPNPRENGFF	TRBV13	TRBJ2-1	NA	TRBD2
TGTGCCAGCAGTTCTTCAGGGGACAATGAAAAACTGTTTTTT	CASSSSGDNEKLFF	TRBV28	TRBJ1-4	NA	NA
TGTGCCAGCCGAGGGACAGGGGGAAGCTCCTATAATTCACCCCTCCACTTT	CASRGTGGSSYNSPLHF	TRBV3-1/TRBV3-2	TRBJ1-6	NA	TRBD1
TGTGCCAGCAGCCTCCGGGCAACGGAAGCTTTCTTT	CASSLRATEAFF	TRBV11-1	TRBJ1-1	NA	NA
TGTGCCAGCTCACTGCAGGGGGCGCCTAATGAAAAACTGTTTTTT	CASSLQGAPNEKLFF	TRBV18	TRBJ1-4	NA	TRBD1
TGTGCCAGTAGTATAGGCAGGGGAGTCGAAAAACTGTTTTTT	CASSIGRGVEKLFF	TRBV19	TRBJ1-4	NA	NA
TGCGCCAGCAGCCAAGATTCACAGGCCCAAGAGACCCAGTACTTC	CASSQDSQAQETQYF	TRBV4-3	TRBJ2-5	NA	NA
TGTGCCAGCAGCGTAGATTCGGAGCCCTACGAGCAGTACTTC	CASSVDSEPYEQYF	TRBV9	TRBJ2-7	NA	NA
TGTGCCAGAAGCTTGGGGACTCCCCTGGGCGAGCAGTACTTC	CARSLGTPLGEQYF	TRBV5-3	TRBJ2-7	once	NA
TGTGCCAGTAGCAGATCCCCCGGGGACACTGAAGCTTTCTTT	CASSRSPGDTEAFF	TRBV19	TRBJ1-1	once	NA
TGTGCTAGCAGCTTGGGACTAACCAACAATGAGCAGTTCTTC	CASSLGLTNNEQFF	TRBV7-7	TRBJ2-1	once	TRBD2
TGTGCCAGCAGTTCCAGGGGGCGCGGTGAAAAACTGTTTTTT	CASSSRGRGEKLFF	TRBV6-6	TRBJ1-4	NA	TRBD1
TGCAGCGTTTCAAGGGTGAACACTGAAGCTTTCTTT	CSVSRVNTEAFF	TRBV29-1	TRBJ1-1	NA	NA
TGCGCCAGCAGTGACCGACACCAAGAGACCCAGTACTTC	CASSDRHQETQYF	TRBV10-1	TRBJ2-5	NA	NA
TGTGCCAGCAGACGAGGACAGTTCAACACTGAAGCTTTCTTT	CASRRGQFNTEAFF	TRBV3-1/TRBV3-2	TRBJ1-1	NA	NA
TGCGCCAGCAGCCAAGATCACGGCGGGGGGTGGAATGAGCAGTTCTTC	CASSQDHGGGWNEQFF	TRBV4-1	TRBJ2-1	NA	TRBD2